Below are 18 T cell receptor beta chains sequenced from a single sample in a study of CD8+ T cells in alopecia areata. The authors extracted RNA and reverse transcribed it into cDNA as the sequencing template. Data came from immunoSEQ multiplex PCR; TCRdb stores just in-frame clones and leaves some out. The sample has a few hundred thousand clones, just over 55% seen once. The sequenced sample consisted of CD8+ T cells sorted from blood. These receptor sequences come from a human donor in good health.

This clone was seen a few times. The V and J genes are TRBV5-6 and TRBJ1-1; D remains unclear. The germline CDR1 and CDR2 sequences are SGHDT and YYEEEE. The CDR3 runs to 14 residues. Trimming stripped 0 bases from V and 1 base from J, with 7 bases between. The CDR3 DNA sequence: TGTGCCAGCAGCTTGGATGTCAGGAACACTGAAGCTTTCTTT. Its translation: CASSLDVRNTEAFF.

This CDR3 reads CASSATGSDNEQYF. The CDR3 bases are TGCGCCAGCAGCGCTACAGGGTCGGACAACGAGCAGTACTTC. V usage is TRBV5-1 and J usage is TRBJ2-7, with D possibly TRBD1 on 6 matching bases. V was shortened by 4 bases and J by 5 bases, with 16 bases between the two germline ends. The germline V gene has CDR1 SGHRS and CDR2 YFSETQ. This CDR3 has 14 residues.

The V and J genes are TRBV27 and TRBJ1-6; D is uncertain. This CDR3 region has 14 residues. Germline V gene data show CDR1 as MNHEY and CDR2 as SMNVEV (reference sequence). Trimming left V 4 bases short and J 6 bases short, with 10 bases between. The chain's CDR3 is CASSYGGFNSPLHF. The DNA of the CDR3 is TGTGCCAGCAGTTACGGCGGGTTTAATTCACCCCTCCACTTT.

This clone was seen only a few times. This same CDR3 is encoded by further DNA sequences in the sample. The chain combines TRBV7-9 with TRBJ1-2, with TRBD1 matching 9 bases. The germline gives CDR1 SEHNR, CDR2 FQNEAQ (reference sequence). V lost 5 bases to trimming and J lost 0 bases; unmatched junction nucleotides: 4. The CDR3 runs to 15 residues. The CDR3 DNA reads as TGTGCCAGCAGCCTCGGACAGGGGACTAACTATGGCTACACCTTC. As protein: CASSLGQGTNYGYTF.

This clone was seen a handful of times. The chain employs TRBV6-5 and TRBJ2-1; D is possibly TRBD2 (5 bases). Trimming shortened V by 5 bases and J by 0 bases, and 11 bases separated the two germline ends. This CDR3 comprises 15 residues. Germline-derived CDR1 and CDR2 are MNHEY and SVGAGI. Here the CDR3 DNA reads TGTGCCAGCAGTCCCAGCGGCTACTCCTACAATGAGCAGTTCTTC. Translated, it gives CASSPSGYSYNEQFF.

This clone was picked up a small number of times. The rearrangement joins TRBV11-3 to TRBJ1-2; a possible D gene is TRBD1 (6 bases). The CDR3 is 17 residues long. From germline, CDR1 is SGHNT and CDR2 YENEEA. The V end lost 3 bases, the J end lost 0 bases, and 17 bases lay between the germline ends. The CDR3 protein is CASSFSIRRTANYGYTF. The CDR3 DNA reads TGTGCCAGCAGCTTCTCCATTAGAAGGACAGCTAACTATGGCTACACCTTC.

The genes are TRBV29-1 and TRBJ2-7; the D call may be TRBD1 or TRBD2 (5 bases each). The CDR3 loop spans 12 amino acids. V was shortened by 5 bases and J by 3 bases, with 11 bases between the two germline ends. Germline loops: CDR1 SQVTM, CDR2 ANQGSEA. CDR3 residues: CSVYAGSYEQYF. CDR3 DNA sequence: TGCAGCGTTTACGCAGGGAGCTACGAGCAGTACTTC.

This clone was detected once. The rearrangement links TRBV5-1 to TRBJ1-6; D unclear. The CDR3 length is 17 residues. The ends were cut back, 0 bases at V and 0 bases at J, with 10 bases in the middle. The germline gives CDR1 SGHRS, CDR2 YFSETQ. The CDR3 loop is CASSLDGLYSYNSPLHF. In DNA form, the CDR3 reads TGCGCCAGCAGCTTGGACGGGCTATACTCCTATAATTCACCCCTCCACTTT.

The CDR3 region is CASTSEADLAGQETQYF. CDR3 DNA sequence: TGTGCCAGCACCTCCGAAGCAGATCTAGCGGGGCAAGAGACCCAGTACTTC. The V and J genes are TRBV7-6 and TRBJ2-5; TRBD2 aligns across 9 bases. V gave up 7 bases and J gave up 2 bases; unmatched junction bases: 14. The CDR3 is 17 residues long. The V gene's germline CDR1 is SGHVS and CDR2 FNYEAQ.

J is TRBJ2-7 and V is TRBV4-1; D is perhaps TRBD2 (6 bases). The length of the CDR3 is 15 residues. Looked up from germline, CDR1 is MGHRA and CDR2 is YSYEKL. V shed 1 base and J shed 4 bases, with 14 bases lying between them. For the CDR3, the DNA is TGCGCCAGCAGCCAAGGCGGGACTCGACCGTACGAGCAGTACTTC. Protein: CASSQGGTRPYEQYF.

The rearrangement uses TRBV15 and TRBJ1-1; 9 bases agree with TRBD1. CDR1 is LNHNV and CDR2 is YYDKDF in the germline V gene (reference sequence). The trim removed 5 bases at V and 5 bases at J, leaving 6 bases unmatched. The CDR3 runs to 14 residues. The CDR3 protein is CATSPGTGRTEAFF. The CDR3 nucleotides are TGTGCCACCAGCCCTGGGACAGGGAGGACTGAAGCTTTCTTT.

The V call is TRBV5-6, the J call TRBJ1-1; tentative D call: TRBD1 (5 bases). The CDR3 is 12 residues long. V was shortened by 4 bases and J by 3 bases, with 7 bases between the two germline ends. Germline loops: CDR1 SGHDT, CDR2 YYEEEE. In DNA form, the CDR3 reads TGTGCCAGCAGCCGGGGGTACACTGAAGCTTTCTTT. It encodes CASSRGYTEAFF.

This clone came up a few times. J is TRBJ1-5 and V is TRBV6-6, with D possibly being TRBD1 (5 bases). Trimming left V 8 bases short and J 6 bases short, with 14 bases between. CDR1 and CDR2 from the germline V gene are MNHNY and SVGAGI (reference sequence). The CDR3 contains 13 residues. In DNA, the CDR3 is TGTGCCAGCCGGGGGGAGGGAATTCAGCCCCAGCATTTT. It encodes CASRGEGIQPQHF.

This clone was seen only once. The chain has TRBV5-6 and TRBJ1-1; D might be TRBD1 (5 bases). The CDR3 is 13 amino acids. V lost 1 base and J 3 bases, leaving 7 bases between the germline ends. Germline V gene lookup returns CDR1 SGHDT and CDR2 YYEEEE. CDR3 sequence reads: CASSLQGYTEAFF. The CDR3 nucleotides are TGTGCCAGCAGCTTGCAGGGATACACTGAAGCTTTCTTT.

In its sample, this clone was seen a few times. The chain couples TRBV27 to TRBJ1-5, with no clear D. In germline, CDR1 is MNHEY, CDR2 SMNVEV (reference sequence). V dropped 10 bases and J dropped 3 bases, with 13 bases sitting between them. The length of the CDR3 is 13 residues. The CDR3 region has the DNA TGTGCCACCCGGGAGGCCTTCAATCAGCCCCAGCATTTT. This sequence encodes CATREAFNQPQHF.

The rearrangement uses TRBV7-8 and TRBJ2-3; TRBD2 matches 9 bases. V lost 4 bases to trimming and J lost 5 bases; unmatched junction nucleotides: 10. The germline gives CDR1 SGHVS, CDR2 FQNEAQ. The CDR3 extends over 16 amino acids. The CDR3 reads CASSSRERGAGDTQYF. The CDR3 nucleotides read TGTGCCAGCAGCTCCAGGGAGCGGGGGGCGGGAGATACGCAGTATTTT.

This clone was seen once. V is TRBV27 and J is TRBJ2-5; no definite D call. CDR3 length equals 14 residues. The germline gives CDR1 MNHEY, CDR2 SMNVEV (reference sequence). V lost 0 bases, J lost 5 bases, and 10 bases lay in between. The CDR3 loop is CASSLSNRLETQYF. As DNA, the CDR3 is TGTGCCAGCAGTTTATCGAACCGGCTGGAGACCCAGTACTTC.

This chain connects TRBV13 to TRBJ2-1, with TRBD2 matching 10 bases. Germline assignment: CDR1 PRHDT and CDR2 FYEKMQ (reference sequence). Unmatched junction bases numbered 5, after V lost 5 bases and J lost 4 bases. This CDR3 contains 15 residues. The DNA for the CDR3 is TGTGCCAGCAGCCCAAGCGGGGGGGCTTACAATGAGCAGTTCTTC. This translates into CASSPSGGAYNEQFF.